This T cell receptor beta chain was sequenced for a study of T cells in Graves' hyperthyroidism and ophthalmopathy (dated by TCRdb to the late 2010s). Regarding the study in general: Peripheral blood was collected at initial diagnosis, before any treatment. A discovery cohort of approximately 100 patients, about 43 with Graves' ophthalmopathy and about 58 with stable Graves' hyperthyroidism, was used to find distinguishing TCR V-J signatures. An independent validation cohort of about 19 hyperthyroidism patients and 17 patients who later progressed to ophthalmopathy tested prospective prediction of ophthalmopathy. The 75 to 100 discovery patients were divided at random into training and test sets in a 7:3 ratio. Thyroid tissue and blood T-cell repertoires from six Graves' hyperthyroidism patients were also compared in the study. Following sampling, methimazole starting at 30 mg daily was given to hyperthyroidism patients, and high-dose intravenous methylprednisolone was given to ophthalmopathy patients. The paper reports TCR Vbeta CDR3 sequencing of approximately 140 peripheral blood samples: 40 or so ophthalmopathy, approximately 74 hyperthyroidism and 17 progressor patients.

This clonotype came up a few times. What this receptor recognizes is not known. Per-base quality was not reported, and no clone a single base away is much larger than it. The TCR beta CDR3 regions were amplified from the RNA transcripts. The TCR CDR3 was subjected to a first round of RT-PCR using the HTBI primer set and the Qiagen OneStep RT-PCR kit. Libraries were constructed in a second round of multiplex PCR, after which size selection and purification were performed. Paired-end sequencing of the libraries was performed with 100 bp reads on an Illumina HiSeq2000. In the source study's methods: SOAPnuke was used to process the raw data, throwing out any read that contained adapters or uncalled bases, had a mean Phred below 15, or lacked an exact constant-primer or identifier match. COPE v1.2.5 was used to merge high-quality paired reads, and clonotypes were defined as unique nucleotide sequences. Clonotypes were aligned to IMGT TRBV, TRBD and TRBJ reference segments using MiTCR v1.1. The analysis was restricted to V-J combinations with a frequency above 0.0001, which together covered 99% to 99.2% of the repertoires. A TCS score was defined as the ratio between F50 (clonal expansion) and ExV (chaos), using BLOSUM62-based TCRdist between CDR3 peptides within each V-J. Welch's t-statistics and random forest reduced some 510 V-J features to 10 to 15, which were used in a naive Bayes classifier (R e1071). TCRdb's own reprocessing of the public reads used fastp at Q25 and MiXCR and kept productive beta chains. One record per CDR3 amino acid sequence lists the most common genes and DNA. TCRdb's processing, not the authors' own work, is the source of the V and J calls. The sample table holds 300,000 to 450,000 distinct CDR3 sequences, of which 15% to 19% were seen once. Around a quarter of the sample is taken by the ten largest.

On the study overall, not on this receptor specifically: Most expanded thyroid clonotypes (frequency above 0.001) were also found in blood, which suggests that blood repertoires may mirror thyroid immune responses. A model built on a 13 V-J signature distinguished ophthalmopathy from stable hyperthyroidism, reaching over 85% sensitivity and 81.08% specificity in cross-validation and 80%/75% in testing. Sample size was not statistically predetermined, and blinding of investigators to group allocation was not performed. In validation, progression to ophthalmopathy was predicted by the model with more than 65% sensitivity and nearly 75% specificity, a median of roughly 6 months before onset.

Hyperthyroidism patients were aged 18 to 65 years and newly diagnosed, with disease duration of less than 2 months. Patients with uncontrolled infections, other autoimmune diseases, pregnancy or lactation were excluded. Diagnoses relied on clinical symptoms, serum thyroxine and TRAb, thyroid ultrasound and orbital computed tomography. For progressor patients, blood was drawn at the first diagnosis of hyperthyroidism, before any ophthalmopathy symptoms had appeared. PBMCs were isolated from more than 9 ml of fresh peripheral blood by Ficoll-Paque density gradient centrifugation. Progressor patients were initially diagnosed with Graves' hyperthyroidism and developed ophthalmopathy during follow-up. Trizol reagent was used to extract total RNA, and RNA quality was then checked on an Agilent 2100 Bioanalyzer. For CDR1 and CDR2, the germline V gene lists MDHEN and SYDVKM. Trimming at the junction amounts to 8 bases on V and 3 bases on J, and the germline ends lie 16 bases apart. Including cysteine and phenylalanine, the CDR3 has 15 amino acids. The entry retains the CDR3 DNA only, 45 bases that are in frame from base 1.

This chain is built from TRBV28 and TRBJ2-2; a weak D assignment points to TRBD1 (7 bases agree). Sequences were obtained from blood. This clonotype originated in a woman aged 18-29 years with Graves' hyperthyroidism that later progressed to Graves' ophthalmopathy. CDR3 region: CASGAGGRYTGELFF. The bases are TGTGCCAGCGGAGCAGGGGGGCGTTACACCGGGGAGCTGTTTTTT. Here the CDR3 is joined to the reference TRBV28 and TRBJ2-2 genes, and the full variable domain is: DVKVTQSSRYLVKRTGEKVFLECVQDMDHENMFWYRQDPGLGLRLIYFSYDVKMKEKGDIPEGYSVSREKKERFSLILESASTNQTSMYLCASGAGGRYTGELFFGEGSRLTVL.